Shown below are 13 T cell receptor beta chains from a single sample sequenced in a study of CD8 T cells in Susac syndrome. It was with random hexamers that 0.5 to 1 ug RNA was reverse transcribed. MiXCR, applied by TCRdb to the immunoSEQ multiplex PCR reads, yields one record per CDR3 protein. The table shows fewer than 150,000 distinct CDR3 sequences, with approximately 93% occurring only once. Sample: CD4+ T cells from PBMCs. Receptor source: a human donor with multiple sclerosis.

The CDR3 bases are TGTGCCAGCAGCTTAGCGAGGGGACAGGATATCTCCTACGAGCAGTACTTC. Translated, it gives CASSLARGQDISYEQYF. The gene calls are TRBV7-9 and TRBJ2-7; TRBD1 aligns across 8 bases. From germline, CDR1 is SEHNR and CDR2 FQNEAQ (reference sequence). J was trimmed by 0 bases and V by 0 bases; bases with no gene match: 7. CDR3 length equals 17 residues. The variable domain in full, completed from reference TRBV7-9 and TRBJ2-7, reads DTGVSQNPRHKITKRGQNVTFRCDPISEHNRLYWYRQTLGQGPEFLTYFQNEAQLEKSRLLSDRFSAERPKGSFSTLEIQRTEQGDSAMYLCASSLARGQDISYEQYFGPGTRLTVT.

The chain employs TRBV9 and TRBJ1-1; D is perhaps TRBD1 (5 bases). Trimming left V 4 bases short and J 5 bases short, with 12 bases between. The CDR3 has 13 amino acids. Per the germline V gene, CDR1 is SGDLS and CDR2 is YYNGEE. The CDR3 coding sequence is TGTGCCAGCAGCCCACTCCGGGGGACTGAAGCTTTCTTT. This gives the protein CASSPLRGTEAFF.

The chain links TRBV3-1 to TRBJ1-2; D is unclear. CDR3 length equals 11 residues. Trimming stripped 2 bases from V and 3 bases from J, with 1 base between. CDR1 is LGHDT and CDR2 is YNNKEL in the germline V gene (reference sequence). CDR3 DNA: TGTGCCAGCAGCCAATACTATGGCTACACCTTC. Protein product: CASSQYYGYTF.

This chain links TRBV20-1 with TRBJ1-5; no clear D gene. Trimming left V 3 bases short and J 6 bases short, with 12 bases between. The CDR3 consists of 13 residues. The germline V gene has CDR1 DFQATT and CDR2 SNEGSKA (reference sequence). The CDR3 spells CSASEGLGQPQHF. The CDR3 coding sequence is TGCAGTGCTAGTGAAGGGTTGGGTCAGCCCCAGCATTTT.

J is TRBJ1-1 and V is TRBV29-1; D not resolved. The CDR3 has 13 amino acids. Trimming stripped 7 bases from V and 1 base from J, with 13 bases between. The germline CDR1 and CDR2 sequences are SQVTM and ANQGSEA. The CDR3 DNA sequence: TGCAGCGCTTCGGGCCTGGGGAACACTGAAGCTTTCTTT. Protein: CSASGLGNTEAFF.

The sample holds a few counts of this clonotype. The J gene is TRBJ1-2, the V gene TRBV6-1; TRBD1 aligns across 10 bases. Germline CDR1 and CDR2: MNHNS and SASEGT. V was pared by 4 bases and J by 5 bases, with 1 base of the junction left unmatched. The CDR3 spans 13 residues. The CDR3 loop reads CASSVGQGYGYTF. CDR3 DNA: TGTGCCAGCAGTGTGGGACAGGGGTATGGCTACACCTTC.

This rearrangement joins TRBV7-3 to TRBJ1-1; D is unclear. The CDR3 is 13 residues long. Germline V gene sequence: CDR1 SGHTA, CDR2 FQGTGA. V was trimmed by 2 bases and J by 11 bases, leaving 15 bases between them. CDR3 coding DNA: TGTGCCAGCAGCTTAGGGCAGGAAAGAATGGCTTTCTTT. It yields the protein CASSLGQERMAFF.

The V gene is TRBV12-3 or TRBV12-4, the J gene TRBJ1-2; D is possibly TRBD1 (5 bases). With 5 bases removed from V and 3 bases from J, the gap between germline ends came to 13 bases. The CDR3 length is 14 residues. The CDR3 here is CASSMGPRDYGYTF. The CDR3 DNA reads TGTGCCAGCAGTATGGGACCTAGGGACTATGGCTACACCTTC.

The CDR3 DNA is TGTGCCAGCAGCGAGCGGGAGTTGGGCACCGGGGAGCTGTTTTTT. Translation gives CASSERELGTGELFF. The chain carries TRBV7-8 and TRBJ2-2, with 8 nucleotides matching TRBD2. Germline lookup yields CDR1 SGHVS and CDR2 FQNEAQ. V shed 5 bases and J 4 bases; nucleotides not matched to a gene: 6. The CDR3 contains 15 residues.

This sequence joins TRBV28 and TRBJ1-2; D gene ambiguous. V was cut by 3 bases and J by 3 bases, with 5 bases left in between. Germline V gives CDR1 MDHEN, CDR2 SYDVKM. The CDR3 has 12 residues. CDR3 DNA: TGTGCCAGCAGTTTCCAGGACTATGGCTACACCTTC. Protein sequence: CASSFQDYGYTF.

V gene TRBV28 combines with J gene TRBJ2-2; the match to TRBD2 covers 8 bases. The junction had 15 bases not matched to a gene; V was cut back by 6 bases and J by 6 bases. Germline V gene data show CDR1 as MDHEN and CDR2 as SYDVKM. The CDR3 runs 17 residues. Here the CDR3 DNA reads TGTGCCAGCAGGACCATCGGGGCTAGCGGGTACGCCGGGGAGCTGTTTTTT. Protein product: CASRTIGASGYAGELFF. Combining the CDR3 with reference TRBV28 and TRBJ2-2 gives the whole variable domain DVKVTQSSRYLVKRTGEKVFLECVQDMDHENMFWYRQDPGLGLRLIYFSYDVKMKEKGDIPEGYSVSREKKERFSLILESASTNQTSMYLCASRTIGASGYAGELFFGEGSRLTVL.

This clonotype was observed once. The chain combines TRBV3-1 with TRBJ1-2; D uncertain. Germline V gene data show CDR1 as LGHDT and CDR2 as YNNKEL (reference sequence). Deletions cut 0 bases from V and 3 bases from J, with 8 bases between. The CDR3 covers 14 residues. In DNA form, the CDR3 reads TGTGCCAGCAGCCAAGAAGACGGTCACTATGGCTACACCTTC. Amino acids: CASSQEDGHYGYTF.

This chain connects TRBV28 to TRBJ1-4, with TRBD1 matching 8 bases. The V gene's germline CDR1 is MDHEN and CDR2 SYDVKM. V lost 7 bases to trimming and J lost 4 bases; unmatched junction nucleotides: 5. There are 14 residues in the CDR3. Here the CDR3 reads CASNNRGDNEKLFF. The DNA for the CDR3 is TGTGCCAGCAATAACAGGGGGGATAATGAAAAACTGTTTTTT.